Below, 30 T cell receptor beta chains from the same sample are listed, as sequenced in a study of cytomegalovirus exposure and HLA in healthy donors. Data came from immunoSEQ multiplex PCR; TCRdb stores just in-frame clones and leaves some out. The sample holds roughly 200,000 clones, about nine tenths seen once. What was sequenced was PBMCs. These TCRs come from a man under 40 in good health and CMV-seropositive.

This clone turned up a few times. The V gene is TRBV18, the J gene TRBJ2-2; 10 bases are shared with TRBD1. With V trimmed by 0 bases and J by 6 bases, 1 base remained unmatched. This CDR3 has 15 residues. Germline V gives CDR1 KGHSH, CDR2 LQKENI. The CDR3 region has the DNA TGTGCCAGCTCACCACCCGGGACAGGGGCCGGGGAGCTGTTTTTT. Protein sequence: CASSPPGTGAGELFF.

This sequence joins TRBV7-2 and TRBJ2-5; 7 bases line up with TRBD2. Germline loops: CDR1 SGHTA, CDR2 FQGNSA. This CDR3 has 17 amino acids. Losses at the gene ends were 3 bases for V and 6 bases for J; bases not matched to a gene: 16. The CDR3 DNA follows: TGTGCCAGCAGCTTGGGGTCCCTCGCGGGAGCCACGAAGACCCAGTACTTC. Amino acids: CASSLGSLAGATKTQYF.

The genes are TRBV5-5 and TRBJ2-3; 7 positions agree with TRBD1. V shed 4 bases and J 0 bases; nucleotides not matched to a gene: 5. The germline V gene has CDR1 SGHKS and CDR2 YYEKEE (reference sequence). This CDR3 spans 15 amino acids. CDR3 nucleotides: TGTGCCAGCAGCCCTACAGGGGTGAGCACAGATACGCAGTATTTT. This translates into CASSPTGVSTDTQYF.

Of note for this clone: Germline is not matched at one junction end, which may reflect a read error. The V gene is TRBV5-6, the J gene TRBJ2-5, with TRBD1 identical over 8 bases. The V gene's germline CDR1 is SGHDT and CDR2 YYEEEE. This CDR3 is built from 13 residues. CDR3 nucleotides: TGTGCCAGCAGTTTGGACAGGGTTCGGGCCCAGTACTTC. It is translated as CASSLDRVRAQYF.

The chain couples TRBV27 to TRBJ2-7, with 9 bases aligning to TRBD2. V gave up 5 bases and J gave up 0 bases; unmatched junction bases: 5. Germline V gene sequence: CDR1 MNHEY, CDR2 SMNVEV (reference sequence). The CDR3 sequence is 15 residues long. DNA of the CDR3: TGTGCCAGCAGTGCAGCGGGGGGCATCTCCTACGAGCAGTACTTC. Amino acid sequence: CASSAAGGISYEQYF.

This chain connects TRBV27 to TRBJ1-5, with TRBD1 as a possible D gene (5 bases). The CDR3 length is 13 residues. The germline V and J ends were trimmed by 3 bases and 5 bases, with 8 bases remaining between them. The V gene's germline CDR1 is MNHEY and CDR2 SMNVEV (reference sequence). CDR3: CASSLRGYQPQHF. CDR3 sequence (DNA): TGTGCCAGCAGTTTGAGGGGCTATCAGCCCCAGCATTTT.

V is TRBV14 and J is TRBJ2-7; 9 nucleotides match TRBD1. Germline values: CDR1 SGHDN, CDR2 FVKESK. The J segment lost 4 bases and the V segment lost 5 bases, leaving 12 bases of the junction unmatched. The CDR3 is 16 residues long. The CDR3 sequence is CASSEGWTGARYEQYF. CDR3 DNA sequence: TGTGCCAGCAGCGAAGGCTGGACAGGGGCACGATACGAGCAGTACTTC.

This chain uses TRBV7-3 with TRBJ1-1; D unclear. The CDR3 is 14 residues long. Germline assignment: CDR1 SGHTA and CDR2 FQGTGA. V lost 4 bases and J lost 1, with 10 bases in between. The CDR3 region has the DNA TGTGCCAGCAGCTCCGGCCCCCCGAACACTGAAGCTTTCTTT. Protein product: CASSSGPPNTEAFF.

This chain connects TRBV4-3 to TRBJ2-3, with D possibly matching TRBD2 (5 bases). CDR1 is LGHNA and CDR2 is YSLEER in the germline V gene. The length of the CDR3 is 16 residues. V dropped 3 bases and J dropped 0 bases, with 13 bases sitting between them. CDR3 sequence (DNA): TGCGCCAGCAGCCAGTTTTTGGGGAGAAGCACAGATACGCAGTATTTT. It codes for CASSQFLGRSTDTQYF.

This chain joins TRBV7-9 and TRBJ1-2; the match to TRBD1 covers 8 bases. CDR1 is SEHNR, CDR2 FQNEAQ, per germline (reference sequence). The CDR3 runs to 14 residues. V gave up 5 bases and J gave up 5 bases; unmatched junction bases: 7. The CDR3 here is CASSDPGQEYGYTF. The CDR3 DNA reads TGTGCCAGCAGCGACCCGGGACAGGAATATGGCTACACCTTC.

V gene TRBV28 combines with J gene TRBJ1-4, with TRBD1 identical over 9 bases. The CDR3 runs 14 residues. CDR1 is MDHEN, CDR2 SYDVKM, per germline. After removal of 5 bases from V and 8 bases from J, the junction contained 6 bases not matched to a gene. The CDR3 nucleotides are TGTGCCAGCAGTAACAGGGGGCGCGTCGAAAAACTGTTTTTT. Translating it yields CASSNRGRVEKLFF.

The genes are TRBV15 and TRBJ2-5, with D uncertain. V lost 0 bases and J 5 bases, leaving 4 bases between the germline ends. The length of the CDR3 is 12 residues. The germline V gene encodes CDR1 LNHNV and CDR2 YYDKDF (reference sequence). The CDR3 nucleotides are TGTGCCACCAGCAGAGAGGGCGAGACCCAGTACTTC. Translation gives CATSREGETQYF.

The chain joins TRBV11-2 to TRBJ2-7; D perhaps matches TRBD2 (5 bases). Trimming cost V 0 bases and J 0 bases, with 18 bases left between them. The germline CDR1 and CDR2 sequences are SGHAT and FQNNGV. This CDR3 contains 18 residues. The CDR3 is CASSLDMRAAVSSYEQYF. CDR3 nucleotides: TGTGCCAGCAGCTTAGATATGCGAGCGGCGGTGAGCTCCTACGAGCAGTACTTC.

The V call is TRBV4-3, the J call TRBJ1-4; TRBD1 matches 7 bases. Trimming removed 5 bases from V and 5 bases from J; junction bases left unmatched: 8. In germline, CDR1 is LGHNA, CDR2 YSLEER. The CDR3 has 15 residues. Here the CDR3 reads CASSSAQGINEKLFF. The CDR3 bases are TGCGCCAGCAGCTCAGCACAGGGGATAAATGAAAAACTGTTTTTT.

The chain joins TRBV5-6 to TRBJ2-7, with 10 bases fitting TRBD2. There are 15 residues in the CDR3. V lost 4 bases, J lost 6 bases, and 10 bases stayed unmatched. The germline CDR1 and CDR2 sequences are SGHDT and YYEEEE. The CDR3 DNA reads as TGTGCCAGCAGCCTAGGTCTAGCGGGAGACCTCGAGCAGTACTTC. Translation: CASSLGLAGDLEQYF.

The rearrangement uses TRBV5-1 and TRBJ1-2; TRBD1 agrees at 11 bases. The V and J ends lost 4 bases and 3 bases, in that order; junction bases with no gene match: 2. Per the germline V gene, CDR1 is SGHRS and CDR2 is YFSETQ. This CDR3 has 14 amino acids. The CDR3 DNA reads TGCGCCAGCAGCCGGACAGGGGGCGACTATGGCTACACCTTC. Amino acids: CASSRTGGDYGYTF.

DNA of the CDR3: TGTGCCAGCAGCTTAGCCCTAGCGGGGGATCAGGCCTACGAGCAGTACTTC. As protein: CASSLALAGDQAYEQYF. This rearrangement joins TRBV11-3 to TRBJ2-7; the match to TRBD2 covers 10 bases. CDR3 size: 17 residues. Germline lookup yields CDR1 SGHNT and CDR2 YENEEA. J lost 2 bases, V lost 1 base, and 8 bases had no gene match.

The chain is built from TRBV7-9 and TRBJ1-3; D not resolved. With 2 bases removed from V and 11 bases from J, the gap between germline ends came to 13 bases. The length of the CDR3 is 13 residues. Germline V CDR1 and CDR2: SEHNR, FQNEAQ (reference sequence). The CDR3: CASSLPAETAIYF. CDR3 in DNA: TGTGCCAGCAGCTTACCAGCAGAAACAGCCATATATTTT.

This clone was counted between two and nine times. The rearrangement joins TRBV7-9 to TRBJ2-7; 10 bases fit TRBD2. Per germline, CDR1 SEHNR and CDR2 FQNEAQ (reference sequence). Losses at the gene ends were 6 bases for V and 0 bases for J; bases not matched to a gene: 5. The CDR3 totals 15 residues. This CDR3 is CASSRTSGVSYEQYF. DNA for the CDR3: TGTGCCAGCAGTCGTACTAGCGGGGTCTCCTACGAGCAGTACTTC. The variable domain in full, with the rest retrieved from reference TRBV7-9 and TRBJ2-7, is DTGVSQNPRHKITKRGQNVTFRCDPISEHNRLYWYRQTLGQGPEFLTYFQNEAQLEKSRLLSDRFSAERPKGSFSTLEIQRTEQGDSAMYLCASSRTSGVSYEQYFGPGTRLTVT.

The chain uses TRBV19 and TRBJ2-6; D is unclear. CDR1 and CDR2 (germline): LNHDA, SQIVND (reference sequence). The V end lost 2 bases, the J end lost 0 bases, and 2 bases lay between the germline ends. The CDR3 extends over 14 amino acids. The CDR3 loop reads CASSISSGANVLTF. CDR3 coding DNA: TGTGCCAGTAGTATAAGCTCTGGGGCCAACGTCCTGACTTTC.

V and J are TRBV5-4 and TRBJ2-7, with D perhaps TRBD1 (6 bases). The CDR3 has 14 residues. V lost 2 bases and J 6 bases, leaving 15 bases between the germline ends. CDR1 SGHNT and CDR2 YYREEE come from the germline V gene (reference sequence). CDR3 in amino acids: CASSFGTKGREQYF. The CDR3 coding sequence is TGTGCCAGCAGCTTTGGGACAAAAGGGCGCGAGCAGTACTTC.

This clone was found a few times. V usage is TRBV15 and J usage is TRBJ1-5, with a tentative D call TRBD1 (5 bases). The length of the CDR3 is 15 residues. Germline V lookup: CDR1 LNHNV, CDR2 YYDKDF (reference sequence). Trimming shortened V by 2 bases and J by 6 bases, and 14 bases separated the two germline ends. Here the CDR3 reads CATSRNGGSGQPQHF. The CDR3 region has the DNA TGTGCCACCAGCAGAAACGGGGGGTCTGGTCAGCCCCAGCATTTT.

The chain combines TRBV19 with TRBJ2-5; 9 nucleotides agree with TRBD1. Trimming cost V 6 bases and J 5 bases; bases outside gene matches: 4. Germline lookup yields CDR1 LNHDA and CDR2 SQIVND (reference sequence). The CDR3 spans 13 residues. The CDR3 nucleotides read TGTGCCAGTAGCCTACAGGGGGCTGAGACCCAGTACTTC. Amino acids: CASSLQGAETQYF.

This rearrangement joins TRBV7-3 to TRBJ2-2; D uncertain. The CDR3 runs 11 residues. V lost 8 bases and J lost 7, with 8 bases in between. Looked up from germline, CDR1 is SGHTA and CDR2 is FQGTGA. The DNA of the CDR3 is TGTGCCAGCGAGCTGAACGGGGAGCTGTTTTTT. The encoded protein is CASELNGELFF.

This clone showed up just once. The chain combines TRBV6-5 with TRBJ2-2, with D tentatively TRBD1 (6 bases). V lost 6 bases, J lost 1 base, and 9 bases lay in between. The CDR3 has 14 amino acids. CDR1 MNHEY and CDR2 SVGAGI come from the germline V gene. The CDR3 loop reads CASRPDRNTGELFF. Written as DNA, the CDR3 is TGTGCCAGCAGGCCGGACAGGAACACCGGGGAGCTGTTTTTT.

CDR3 protein: CAVGGDYEQYF. The CDR3 DNA reads as TGTGCCGTGGGGGGCGACTACGAGCAGTACTTC. The rearrangement links TRBV28 to TRBJ2-7, with D perhaps given as TRBD1 or TRBD2 (6 bases each). V dropped 11 bases and J dropped 3 bases, with 11 bases sitting between them. The CDR3 runs 11 residues. From germline, CDR1 is MDHEN and CDR2 SYDVKM.

The count of this clone is one. This chain links TRBV6-6 with TRBJ1-3, with D perhaps matching TRBD1 (5 bases). V gave up 7 bases and J gave up 8 bases, with 18 bases separating them. Germline V gives CDR1 MNHNY, CDR2 SVGAGI (reference sequence). This CDR3 region has 14 residues. This chain's CDR3 is CASTSRGRKDTIYF. CDR3 sequence (DNA): TGTGCCAGCACCTCAAGGGGCAGAAAGGACACCATATATTTT.

This clone was seen only a few times. The DNA for the CDR3 is TGTGCCAGTAGTATTGGTATTCTCGGGACCCAGTACTTC. Its translation is CASSIGILGTQYF. V usage is TRBV19 and J usage is TRBJ2-5; D uncertain. Germline V lookup: CDR1 LNHDA, CDR2 SQIVND (reference sequence). V lost 3 bases, J lost 7 bases, and 12 bases lay in between. The CDR3 loop spans 13 amino acids.

This rearrangement joins TRBV4-1 to TRBJ2-7, with a weak D call TRBD2 (5 bases). V shed 3 bases and J shed 7 bases, with 16 bases lying between them. CDR3 size: 14 residues. Germline-derived CDR1 and CDR2 are MGHRA and YSYEKL. For the CDR3, the DNA is TGCGCCAGCAGCCAGGACCTTTTGACTACAGAGCAGTACTTC. Translating it yields CASSQDLLTTEQYF.

The DNA for the CDR3 is TGTGCCAGCAGCCTCCGCGGGGGCGCGCGGGGTGAGCAGTTCTTC. As protein: CASSLRGGARGEQFF. The V and J genes are TRBV14 and TRBJ2-1; weak D call: TRBD2 (7 bases). Germline CDR1 reads SGHDN; CDR2 reads FVKESK. CDR3 length: 15 residues. V lost 4 bases and J lost 9, with 19 bases in between. The full variable domain, rest sourced from reference TRBV14 and TRBJ2-1, is EAGVTQFPSHSVIEKGQTVTLRCDPISGHDNLYWYRRVMGKEIKFLLHFVKESKQDESGMPNNRFLAERTGGTYSTLKVQPAELEDSGVYFCASSLRGGARGEQFFGPGTRLTVL.